The clone carrying this TCR beta chain was counted between two and nine times. What it binds is unknown. This entry belongs to a study of CD8 T cells in ankylosing spondylitis. The CDR3 runs 19 residues. Between the trimmed V and J ends, which lost 4 bases and 1 base, there was a span of 19 bases. Germline loops: CDR1 KGHDR, CDR2 SFDVKD. Study results and limitations: Reportedly, disease-linked clones are significantly enriched in ankylosing spondylitis patients' matched synovial fluid. Relatively rare in peripheral blood, disease-linked clones were also CD8+. Characteristic of ankylosing spondylitis blood, it appeared, was a TCR beta motif comprising several highly homologous variants.

5'-RACE, quantitative and with molecular barcodes, yielded the TCR beta libraries. MiXCR, run by TCRdb on the 5' RACE reads, gives a single entry per CDR3 protein. In the table there are roughly 470,000 distinct CDR3 sequences, 20% to 30% of which are singletons. Sequencing input: blood, either unsorted or a sorted T cell fraction (not recorded which). J is TRBJ2-6 and V is TRBV24-1, with D possibly TRBD1 on 6 matching bases. The TCR was taken from a male donor with ankylosing spondylitis. This CDR3 reads CATSDPRAGAESGANVLTF. For the CDR3, the DNA is TGTGCCACCAGTGACCCCCGGGCAGGGGCGGAATCTGGGGCCAACGTCCTGACTTTC.